The sequence of this T cell receptor (beta chain) was determined in a study of CD8 T cells in Susac syndrome. CD8+ and CD4+ blood T cells underwent TCR beta sequencing. Through negative isolation, CD4+ and CD8+ T cells were obtained, while TEMRA cells were enriched using FACS. The CDR3 runs to 14 residues. Germline CDR1 is DFQATT and CDR2 is SNEGSKA (reference sequence). V shed 3 bases and J 8 bases; nucleotides not matched to a gene: 5. RNA amounts of about 0.5 to 1 ug underwent reverse transcription with random hexamers. It was immunoSEQ multiplex PCR that amplified TCR beta CDR3 across 54 Vbeta and 13 Jbeta. TCRdb re-called the immunoSEQ multiplex PCR reads through MiXCR, storing one row per CDR3 protein. The table lists roughly 300,000 distinct CDR3 sequences, roughly 81% of them singletons.

The sequence was obtained from a human donor with multiple sclerosis. V usage is TRBV20-1 and J usage is TRBJ2-1; 12 bases map to TRBD2. The sample consisted of CD8+ T cells from PBMCs. The CDR3 region has the DNA TGCAGTGCTAGCGGGACTAGCGGGCCCTATGAGCAGTTCTTC. Protein product: CSASGTSGPYEQFF.